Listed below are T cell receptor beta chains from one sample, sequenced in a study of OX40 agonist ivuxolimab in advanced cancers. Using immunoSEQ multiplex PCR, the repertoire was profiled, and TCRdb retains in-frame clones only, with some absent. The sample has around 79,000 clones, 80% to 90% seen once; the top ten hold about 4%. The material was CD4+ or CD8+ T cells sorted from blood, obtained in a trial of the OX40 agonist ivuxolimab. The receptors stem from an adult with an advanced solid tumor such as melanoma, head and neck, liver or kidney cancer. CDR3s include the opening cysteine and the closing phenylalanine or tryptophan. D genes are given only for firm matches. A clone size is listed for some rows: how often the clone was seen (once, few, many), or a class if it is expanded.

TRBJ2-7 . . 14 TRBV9 CASSEYLQGSEQYF TGTGCCAGCAGCGAATATTTACAGGGATCCGAGCAGTACTTC
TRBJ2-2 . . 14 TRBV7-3 CATRSGSNTGELFF TGTGCCACTCGTTCGGGGTCAAACACCGGGGAGCTGTTTTTT
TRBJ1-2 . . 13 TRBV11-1 CASSLSENYGYTF TGTGCCAGCAGCTTATCAGAAAACTATGGCTACACCTTC
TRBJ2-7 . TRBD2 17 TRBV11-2 CASSLGTTSGAAYEQYF TGTGCCAGCAGCTTAGGCACCACTAGCGGGGCCGCCTACGAGCAGTACTTC
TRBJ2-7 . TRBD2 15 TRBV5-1 CASSPRTSGVYEQYF TGCGCCAGCAGCCCACGGACTAGCGGGGTTTACGAGCAGTACTTC
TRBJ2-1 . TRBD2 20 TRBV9 CASSVARDSRRGGSYNEQFF TGTGCCAGCAGCGTAGCTAGAGACTCGAGGCGGGGGGGCTCCTACAATGAGCAGTTCTTC
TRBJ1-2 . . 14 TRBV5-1 CASSYDSPTYGYTF TGCGCCAGCAGCTACGACAGCCCAACTTATGGCTACACCTTC
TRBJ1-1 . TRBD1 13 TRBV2 CASSVDRETEAFF TGTGCCAGCAGTGTAGACAGGGAGACTGAAGCTTTCTTT
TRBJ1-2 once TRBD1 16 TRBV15 CATSGGTGGIGYGYTF TGTGCCACCAGCGGCGGGACAGGGGGCATTGGTTATGGCTACACCTTC
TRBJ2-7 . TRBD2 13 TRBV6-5 CASRLIAGVEQYF TGTGCCAGCAGGTTGATAGCGGGAGTCGAGCAGTACTTC
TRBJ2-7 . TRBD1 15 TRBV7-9 CASSLAGAGGPEQYF TGTGCCAGCAGCTTAGCTGGGGCAGGGGGCCCTGAGCAGTACTTC
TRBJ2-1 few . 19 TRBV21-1 CASSKARTSGREPYNEQFF TGTGCCAGCAGCAAAGCCAGGACTAGCGGGAGAGAACCCTACAATGAGCAGTTCTTC
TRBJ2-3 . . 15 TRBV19 CASSSSGEGTDTQYF TGTGCCAGTAGTAGCTCGGGGGAGGGCACAGATACGCAGTATTTT
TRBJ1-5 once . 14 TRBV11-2 CASSLEAWGQPQHF TGTGCCAGCAGCTTAGAAGCCTGGGGCCAGCCCCAGCATTTT
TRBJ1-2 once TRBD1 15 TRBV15 CATSRGDSGNYGYTF TGTGCCACCAGCAGAGGGGACAGTGGAAACTATGGCTACACCTTC
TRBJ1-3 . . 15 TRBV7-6 CASSAQGTSGNTIYF TGTGCCAGCAGCGCACAGGGTACCTCTGGAAACACCATATATTTT
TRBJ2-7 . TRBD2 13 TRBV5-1 CASSLLAGYEQYF TGCGCCAGCAGCTTGCTAGCGGGGTACGAGCAGTACTTC
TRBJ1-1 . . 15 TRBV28 CASSFWGQGRSEAFF TGTGCCAGCAGTTTTTGGGGGCAAGGGCGTAGTGAAGCTTTCTTT